A selection of T cell receptor beta chains follows, all from one sample in a study of blood T cell repertoires in COVID-19. Sequencing was performed with immunoSEQ multiplex PCR; in TCRdb, only in-frame clones are kept and a portion is missing. The sample shows about 280,000 clones, around 86% of them seen only once. Sequencing used peripheral blood. These receptors were obtained from a woman aged 25 to 39 who had recovered from COVID-19. Both conserved end residues are part of each CDR3. The D gene is left open where the match is weak. Expanded clones get a size class; other rows say once, few or many, or leave the size out.

17,TRBV7-9,TRBJ1-3,TRBD1,-,TGTGCCAGCAGCTACATACCGAAACAGGGGGCCAGAAACACCATATATTTT,CASSYIPKQGARNTIYF
16,TRBV2,TRBJ2-4,-,-,TGTGCCAGCAGTGAAAGGGGGCAGGAGGGAGGAAACATTCAGTACTTC,CASSERGQEGGNIQYF
12,TRBV7-8,TRBJ1-1,TRBD1,-,TGTGCCAGCAGCCTCGGACAGGGTGAAGCTTTCTTT,CASSLGQGEAFF
13,TRBV6-6,TRBJ2-7,TRBD1,-,TGTGCCAGCAGTCGACAGGGCTCCTACGAGCAGTACTTC,CASSRQGSYEQYF
13,TRBV7-2,TRBJ2-2,TRBD2,once,TGTGCCAGCAGCTCGGGGGGAACCGGGGAGCTGTTTTTT,CASSSGGTGELFF
17,TRBV21-1,TRBJ2-4,-,-,TGTGCCAGCAGCAAGCCTGGCGGGACAGCCTTAAAAAACATTCAGTACTTC,CASSKPGGTALKNIQYF
18,TRBV5-4,TRBJ2-2,-,-,TGTGCCAGCAGCTTGGCCTTCTCTACGCATCTCGGCACCGGGGAGCTGTTTTTT,CASSLAFSTHLGTGELFF
14,TRBV6-6,TRBJ1-2,-,-,TGTGCCAGCAGCGGAGTGGGGGGGCTCGCAGGCTACACCTTC,CASSGVGGLAGYTF
14,TRBV27,TRBJ2-7,-,-,TGTGCCAGCAGTTTATCGGGGGCCCACTACGAGCAGTACTTC,CASSLSGAHYEQYF
16,TRBV11-1,TRBJ2-7,-,-,TGTGCCAGCAGCTCTGGGAACGGCGGGATCTCCTACGAGCAGTACTTC,CASSSGNGGISYEQYF
15,TRBV11-1,TRBJ2-3,TRBD2,-,TGTGCCAGCAGCTTAGAGTTCGGGGGGTCAGATACGCAGTATTTT,CASSLEFGGSDTQYF
14,TRBV5-4,TRBJ1-1,-,-,TGTGCCAGCAGCTTGATGGGCCCGAACACTGAAGCTTTCTTT,CASSLMGPNTEAFF
15,TRBV28,TRBJ2-7,TRBD2,-,TGTGCCAGCAGTCCAGGACTAGCGGCGTCCTACGAGCAGTACTTC,CASSPGLAASYEQYF
15,TRBV18,TRBJ2-7,TRBD1,few,TGTGCCAGCTCCCGCACGGCAAAGGGGGCATACGAGCAGTACTTC,CASSRTAKGAYEQYF
14,TRBV6-5,TRBJ2-7,-,-,TGTGCCAGCAGCGACAGCTACGGTTCGTACGAGCAGTACTTC,CASSDSYGSYEQYF
16,TRBV27,TRBJ2-7,-,-,TGTGCCAGCAGTTTATCACTAGCTTTTGCGTCCTACGAGCAGTACTTC,CASSLSLAFASYEQYF
14,TRBV5-6,TRBJ2-7,-,once,TGTGCCAGCAGCCCACACGCGGACTGGAACGAGCAGTACTTC,CASSPHADWNEQYF